This entry features one T cell receptor (beta chain) sequence. The sample is drawn from a study of lymphopenia after photon versus proton radiotherapy. The germline gives CDR1 SGHVS, CDR2 FQNEAQ. Trimming took off 5 bases at V and 5 bases at J, with 18 bases between the two ends. This CDR3 is 16 amino acids long. Method: immunoSEQ multiplex PCR; TCRdb's copy keeps in-frame clones and lacks some. The data contain 40,000 or so clones, 90% to 95% of them seen just once; the ten biggest clones take up nearly 15%. Material: peripheral blood, obtained from a patient treated with photon-based radiotherapy. The chain joins TRBV7-8 to TRBJ1-4; D is possibly TRBD1 (5 bases). The clonotype was recovered from a man aged 60 to 69 with cholangiocarcinoma. The CDR3 loop reads CASSRDRALYNEKLFF. The CDR3, as DNA: TGTGCCAGCAGCCGTGACAGAGCTCTGTACAATGAAAAACTGTTTTTT.